One T cell receptor beta chain is described in this entry. Its cognate antigen has yet to be identified. Base qualities are missing; no much larger clone stands one base away. The treatment or condition label of this sample denotes: 15 to 20 received Ad26.COV2.S at low or high dose, single or two shots; 5 received placebo; per-sample allocation not given. Repertoires of vaccine and placebo recipients were sequenced from samples collected on day 63 after the first injection. In Cohort 1b, about 27 adults aged 18-55 years were enrolled at a single site in Boston, USA, between 29 July and 7 August 2020. Ad26.COV2.S was a replication-incompetent adenovirus type 26 vector expressing a prefusion-stabilized SARS-CoV-2 spike protein from the original Wuhan strain. The data derive from a study of Ad26.COV2.S vaccination and SARS-CoV-2 variants (dated by TCRdb to about 2021). With regard to the full study: Donors in the vaccine arm were drawn from COV1001, a phase I-IIa trial of Ad26.COV2.S in healthy adults that was multicentre, randomized, double-blind and placebo-controlled. Dosing of Ad26.COV2.S was intramuscular, at either 5x10^10 or 1x10^11 viral particles, delivered as one shot or as two shots spaced 56 days apart. The specificity and breadth of SARS-CoV-2-reactive T cell receptors after Ad26.COV2.S vaccination were assessed by TCRbeta repertoire sequencing. A total of 32 samples were included in the TCR-sequenced set, comprising about 20 Ad26.COV2.S vaccine recipients, 5 placebo recipients and 8 SARS-CoV-2 convalescent individuals. Trial participants were randomized into five groups of five: low-dose or high-dose Ad26.COV2.S given once or twice, or placebo on both occasions. Blinding of investigators to trial group allocation was maintained during experiments and outcome assessment. Results the study describes overall, beyond this receptor: It was noted by the authors that total T cell responses may have been underestimated by the TCR breadth and depth analyses. After vaccination, substantial breadth of spike-specific CD8+ and CD4+ T cell responses was reported. Comparing responses between vaccine doses or regimens was not something the study was powered to do. Ad26.COV2.S recipients had higher spike-specific TCR breadth than placebo recipients (P = 0.0014). Vaccine and placebo recipients had comparable non-spike TCR breadth, which fits with the vaccine containing only spike.

V lost 5 bases and J lost 0 bases; the stretch between them is 14 bases long. Reading the germline V gene (reference sequence) gives CDR1 LGHDT and CDR2 YNNKEL. CDR3 length: 15 amino acids, cysteine to phenylalanine. Only the CDR3 portion is preserved as DNA: 45 bases, with reading frame beginning at the first base. TCRbeta CDR3 regions were sequenced with the immunoSEQ Assay. After extraction, genomic DNA underwent amplification by bias-controlled multiplex PCR, followed by high-throughput sequencing. The authors processed their data as follows. To quantify the absolute abundance of every unique TCRbeta CDR3 region, sequences were collapsed and filtered. Usable DNA was measured by amplifying reference genes present in all nucleated cells, and TCRbeta template counts were normalized to that usable DNA to estimate T cell fraction. Repertoire TCRs were annotated as SARS-CoV-2-specific by exact matching of V gene, CDR3 amino acid sequence and J gene to a known reactive TCR set. MIRA supplied the reference SARS-CoV-2 TCR set, which was filtered for enrichment in COVID-19-positive ImmuneCODE repertoires so that public or cross-reactive TCRs were removed. Using the MIRA antigens, annotated TCRs were further analysed by specific ORF or by position within an ORF. Depth was the summed frequency of annotated unique rearrangements, while breadth was defined as annotated unique rearrangements over total unique productive rearrangements. Two-sided Wilcoxon rank-sum tests were used to compare TCR breadth between groups. Entries here come from immuneACCESS through TCRdb and include only in-frame sequences with V and J called. Some clones fail to appear in such tables; in the studies checked, an unresolved V gene covers under half of the shortfall, and the cause of the remainder is unknown. V and J calls and clone size come straight from that table; D and trimming were deduced from the DNA. The sample table holds hundreds of thousands of clones, of which around 92% were seen once. The ten biggest clones cover about 1.5% of the sample.

Rearrangement joined TRBV3-1 (or the pseudogene TRBV3-2) to TRBJ2-7; the D segment might be TRBD1 or TRBD2, since each matches 6 bases. The sequence came from a person between 18 and 65 years old who received the Ad26.COV2.S COVID-19 vaccine or a placebo. Specimen: peripheral blood, collected in a trial of Ad26.COV2.S vaccine versus placebo. The DNA sequence is given as TGTGCCAGCAGCTCCGGGGGCAAGAGCTCCTACGAGCAGTACTTC. This gives the protein CASSSGGKSSYEQYF.